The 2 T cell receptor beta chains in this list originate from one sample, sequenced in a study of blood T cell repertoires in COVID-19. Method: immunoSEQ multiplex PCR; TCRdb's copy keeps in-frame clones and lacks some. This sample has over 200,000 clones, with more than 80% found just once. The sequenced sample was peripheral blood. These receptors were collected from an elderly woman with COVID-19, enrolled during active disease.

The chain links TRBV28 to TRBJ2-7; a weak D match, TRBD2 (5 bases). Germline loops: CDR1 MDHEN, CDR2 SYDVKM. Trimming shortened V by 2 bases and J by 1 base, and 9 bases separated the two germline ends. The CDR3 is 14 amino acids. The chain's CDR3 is CASSLMAGSYEQYF. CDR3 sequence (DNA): TGTGCCAGCAGTTTAATGGCGGGTTCCTACGAGCAGTACTTC.

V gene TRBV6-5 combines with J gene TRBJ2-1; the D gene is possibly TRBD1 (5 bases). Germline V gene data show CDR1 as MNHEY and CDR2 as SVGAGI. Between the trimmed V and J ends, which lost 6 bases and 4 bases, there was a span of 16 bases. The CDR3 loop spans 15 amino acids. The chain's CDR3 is CASRQTERTYNEQFF. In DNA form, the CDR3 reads TGTGCCAGCAGGCAGACAGAACGCACGTACAATGAGCAGTTCTTC.